This T cell receptor beta chain was retrieved from a study of post-analysis software for immune sequencing data. Overall study: Disease trajectories encompassed relapsing-remitting, secondary progressive and progressive-relapsing multiple sclerosis.

Whole-study findings and limits: Elevated frequency relative to controls characterized four or five TRBV segments in patients, TRBV5-6, TRBV5-1 and TRBV20-1 among them. Comparison with controls showed significantly lower normalized Chao1 diversity in multiple sclerosis patients.

The library was made from cDNA and included unique molecular identifiers. TCRdb re-called the PCR reads through MiXCR, storing one row per CDR3 protein. Altogether 600,000 to 750,000 distinct CDR3 sequences are present, around 64% being singletons, with the ten largest covering about 11%. The V gene's germline CDR1 is SGHVS and CDR2 FQNEAQ. The CDR3 extends over 18 amino acids. Losses at the gene ends were 0 bases for V and 4 bases for J; bases not matched to a gene: 13. As for this clonotype: Its antigen is undetermined.

Input material: blood. This chain connects TRBV7-8 to TRBJ1-2; TRBD1 aligns across 8 bases. The sequence derives from a girl aged 2 to 9 with multiple sclerosis. CDR3 DNA sequence: TGTGCCAGCAGCTTAGCTTCCTCGGACAGGGTCCTAGGCTATGGCTACACCTTC. It yields the protein CASSLASSDRVLGYGYTF.